The sequence of this T cell receptor (beta chain) was determined in a study of shared clonotypes between healthy human individuals. Across the whole study: Plates per donor: three CD4 naive, three CD4 memory, two CD8 naive, one CD8 memory.

Positive CCR7 selection of CD45RO-negative cells yielded the naive CD8 cells, and terminally differentiated effector memory CD45RA+ cells were excluded. Adults of Caucasian background living in Nashville, Tennessee made up all donors. Assay used: immunoSEQ multiplex PCR; TCRdb lists only in-frame clones, some missing. Here the sample spans some 1,900,000 clones, approximately 95% being singletons. The sequenced sample consisted of naive CD8+ T cells sorted from blood. This receptor was identified in a young man in good health.

CDR3: CASNSDGLAGVGSYNEQFF. CDR3 sequence (DNA): TGTGCCAGCAATTCCGACGGGCTAGCGGGGGTTGGCTCCTACAATGAGCAGTTCTTC. The chain has TRBV27 and TRBJ2-1, with 10 bases aligning to TRBD2. With 7 bases clipped from V and 0 bases from J, the junction kept 15 bases outside the gene matches. Per the germline V gene, CDR1 is MNHEY and CDR2 is SMNVEV (reference sequence). This CDR3 contains 19 residues.